The 27 T cell receptor beta chains in this list originate from one sample, sequenced in a study of response to subunit inactivated influenza vaccine. TCRdb used MiXCR to reprocess the RT-PCR reads, holding one entry per CDR3 protein. The sample lists about 780,000 distinct CDR3 sequences, about a fifth seen once, with approximately 10% in the top ten. The sequences come from PBMCs from blood, collected more than 4 days after vaccination. The origin of the receptors is a man between 45 and 60 years old who received an inactivated influenza vaccine.

The chain uses TRBV28 and TRBJ2-7; D is possibly TRBD2 (5 bases). The CDR3 runs to 14 residues. Germline loops: CDR1 MDHEN, CDR2 SYDVKM. V was pared by 6 bases and J by 1 base, with 13 bases between. The chain's CDR3 is CASRGAGFSYEQYF. The CDR3 DNA reads as TGTGCCAGCAGGGGCGCGGGTTTTTCCTACGAGCAGTACTTC.

This clonotype was seen many times. This chain links TRBV29-1 with TRBJ2-5; possibly TRBD1 or TRBD2 for D (5 bases each). Germline CDR1 and CDR2: SQVTM and ANQGSEA. V was trimmed by 4 bases and J by 4 bases, leaving 10 bases between them. The CDR3 runs to 12 residues. The CDR3 loop reads CSVARDLETQYF. Written as DNA, the CDR3 is TGCAGCGTTGCTCGGGACCTAGAGACCCAGTACTTC.

The table lists this clonotype with a few counts. The V and J genes are TRBV29-1 and TRBJ1-3; D remains unclear. The CDR3 spans 13 residues. V was shortened by 4 bases and J by 0 bases, with 7 bases between the two germline ends. Per the germline V gene, CDR1 is SQVTM and CDR2 is ANQGSEA. CDR3 coding DNA: TGCAGCGTTGTACGGGGCTCTGGAAACACCATATATTTT. Translated, it gives CSVVRGSGNTIYF.

This clonotype was picked up a small number of times. The chain couples TRBV9 to TRBJ2-2, with 12 nucleotides matching TRBD1. V dropped 3 bases and J dropped 7; count of bases not matched to a gene: 4. The CDR3 has 15 residues. Germline V lookup: CDR1 SGDLS, CDR2 YYNGEE. CDR3 sequence reads: CASSAGTGGIGELFF. CDR3 DNA sequence: TGTGCCAGCAGCGCTGGGACAGGGGGCATCGGGGAGCTGTTTTTT. Full variable domain (missing parts from reference TRBV9 and TRBJ2-2): DSGVTQTPKHLITATGQRVTLRCSPRSGDLSVYWYQQSLDQGLQFLIQYYNGEERAKGNILERFSAQQFPDLHSELNLSSLELGDSALYFCASSAGTGGIGELFFGEGSRLTVL.

V gene TRBV20-1 combines with J gene TRBJ1-4; 8 bases align to TRBD1. Germline CDR1 DFQATT, CDR2 SNEGSKA (reference sequence). The ends lost 3 bases at V and 5 bases at J; junction bases unmatched: 5. This CDR3 has 14 amino acids. Here the CDR3 reads CSASRTGWNEKLFF. CDR3 bases: TGCAGTGCTAGCCGGACAGGGTGGAATGAAAAACTGTTTTTT.

The chain couples TRBV14 to TRBJ2-2; weak D call: TRBD2 (5 bases). The germline V gene encodes CDR1 SGHDN and CDR2 FVKESK. Deletions cut 5 bases from V and 0 bases from J, with 16 bases between. The CDR3 is made up of 17 amino acids. The CDR3 sequence is CASSSLIPGSNTGELFF. The CDR3, as DNA: TGTGCCAGCAGCTCGCTAATTCCGGGATCGAACACCGGGGAGCTGTTTTTT. Looking up the rest from reference TRBV14 and TRBJ2-2 gives the full variable domain: EAGVTQFPSHSVIEKGQTVTLRCDPISGHDNLYWYRRVMGKEIKFLLHFVKESKQDESGMPNNRFLAERTGGTYSTLKVQPAELEDSGVYFCASSSLIPGSNTGELFFGEGSRLTVL.

In this sample, this clonotype turned up many times. The chain employs TRBV3-1 and TRBJ2-7, with a tentative D call TRBD1 (6 bases). The germline V gene encodes CDR1 LGHDT and CDR2 YNNKEL (reference sequence). Trimming removed 3 bases from V and 0 bases from J, with 9 bases in between. The CDR3 is 14 residues long. The CDR3 protein is CASSHTGSSYEQYF. In DNA form, the CDR3 reads TGTGCCAGCAGCCATACAGGGAGCTCCTACGAGCAGTACTTC.

The chain employs TRBV4-2 and TRBJ2-5, with D unclear. The length of the CDR3 is 15 residues. The germline gives CDR1 LGHNA, CDR2 YNFKEQ. The V end lost 3 bases, the J end lost 4 bases, and 15 bases lay between the germline ends. CDR3 DNA sequence: TGTGCCAGCAGCCAGACGCGGCAGTTCGGAGAGACCCAGTACTTC. Translated: CASSQTRQFGETQYF.

Only a few counts were recorded for this clonotype. The chain couples TRBV20-1 to TRBJ2-5, with D possibly called TRBD1 or TRBD2 (5 bases each). The CDR3 runs to 14 residues. CDR1 is DFQATT, CDR2 SNEGSKA, per germline (reference sequence). The V and J ends lost 1 base and 4 bases respectively, with 13 bases between them. For the CDR3, the DNA is TGCAGTGCTAGAGCGTTGGGGGAACGAGAGACCCAGTACTTC. Protein: CSARALGERETQYF.

In its sample, this clonotype was seen many times. The CDR3 is CATSRDLGFSGNTIYF. CDR3 bases: TGTGCCACCAGCAGAGATCTGGGCTTCTCTGGAAACACCATATATTTT. This chain joins TRBV15 and TRBJ1-3; D not resolved. This CDR3 comprises 16 residues. Trimming left V 0 bases short and J 0 bases short, with 9 bases between. From germline, CDR1 is LNHNV and CDR2 YYDKDF (reference sequence).

This clonotype appeared a few times. The CDR3 region has the DNA TGCGCCAGCAGTGAGAGGAGGGTTCCTTCCTACGAGCAGTACTTC. This codes for CASSERRVPSYEQYF. The rearrangement joins TRBV10-2 to TRBJ2-7; D is possibly TRBD2 (6 bases). CDR1 is WSHSY, CDR2 SAAADI, per germline. This CDR3 contains 15 residues. Trimming took 2 bases from V and 1 from J, leaving 12 bases between them.

This clonotype was seen more than once but under ten times. The rearrangement joins TRBV29-1 to TRBJ1-1; a possible D gene is TRBD1 (5 bases). The CDR3 is made up of 11 amino acids. Germline CDR1 reads SQVTM; CDR2 reads ANQGSEA. V dropped 5 bases and J dropped 7 bases, with 11 bases sitting between them. The chain's CDR3 is CSVQRGFEAFF. CDR3 nucleotide sequence: TGCAGCGTTCAAAGGGGCTTTGAAGCTTTCTTT.

This chain uses TRBV6-2 or TRBV6-3 with TRBJ1-3; D gene ambiguous. V was pared by 7 bases and J by 3 bases, with 13 bases between. Germline V gene sequence: CDR1 MNHEY, CDR2 SVGEGT. This CDR3 is built from 14 residues. CDR3 DNA: TGTGCCAGCACCATTGCCGGGATTGGAAACACCATATATTTT. Translating it yields CASTIAGIGNTIYF.

This clonotype was picked up a small number of times. The chain links TRBV20-1 to TRBJ2-3; either TRBD1 or TRBD2 may fit D (6 bases each). The length of the CDR3 is 13 residues. CDR1 and CDR2 from the germline V gene are DFQATT and SNEGSKA (reference sequence). V gave up 6 bases and J gave up 4 bases, with 14 bases separating them. The CDR3, as DNA: TGCAGTGCCAAGACTAGGGGGGCAGATACGCAGTATTTT. Translation: CSAKTRGADTQYF.

The rearrangement uses TRBV10-3 and TRBJ2-5, with 13 bases lining up with TRBD2. CDR1 is ENHRY and CDR2 is SYGVKD in the germline V gene. Trimming took 0 bases from V and 5 from J; bases not matched to a gene: 3. This CDR3 is 16 amino acids long. The CDR3 nucleotides are TGTGCCATCAGTGAGTCACTAGCGGGAGGGCCTGAGACCCAGTACTTC. Its translation: CAISESLAGGPETQYF.

This clonotype was seen a few times. The rearrangement uses TRBV28 and TRBJ2-3, with D tentatively TRBD2 (6 bases). Germline lookup yields CDR1 MDHEN and CDR2 SYDVKM. The V and J ends lost 6 bases and 2 bases respectively, with 15 bases between them. This CDR3 region has 15 residues. The CDR3 here is CASRGDSIPTDTQYF. In DNA, the CDR3 is TGTGCCAGCAGGGGGGACTCCATCCCCACAGATACGCAGTATTTT.

This clonotype was seen only a few times. J is TRBJ2-7 and V is TRBV4-2; TRBD1 might be the D (6 bases). Germline assignment: CDR1 LGHNA and CDR2 YNFKEQ. This CDR3 spans 16 amino acids. Trimming shortened V by 0 bases and J by 0 bases, and 12 bases separated the two germline ends. The CDR3 loop reads CASSQDNRASSYEQYF. The CDR3 DNA reads TGTGCCAGCAGCCAAGATAACAGGGCGAGCTCCTACGAGCAGTACTTC.

The chain uses TRBV7-3 and TRBJ2-3; possibly TRBD1 or TRBD2 for D (5 bases each). The CDR3 runs 14 residues. V gave up 5 bases and J gave up 4 bases, with 13 bases separating them. CDR1 is SGHTA, CDR2 FQGTGA, per germline. This chain's CDR3 is CASSGRDHPDTQYF. In DNA, the CDR3 is TGTGCCAGCAGCGGTCGGGACCACCCAGATACGCAGTATTTT. The full variable domain, completed using reference TRBV7-3 and TRBJ2-3, is GAGVSQTPSNKVTEKGKYVELRCDPISGHTALYWYRQSLGQGPEFLIYFQGTGAADDSGLPNDRFFAVRPEGSVSTLKIQRTERGDSAVYLCASSGRDHPDTQYFGPGTRLTVL.

The V gene is TRBV6-5, the J gene TRBJ1-5; D is unclear. The CDR3 covers 14 residues. The germline V gene encodes CDR1 MNHEY and CDR2 SVGAGI. Trimming left V 2 bases short and J 0 bases short, with 5 bases between. CDR3 region: CASSYRASNQPQHF. DNA of the CDR3: TGTGCCAGCAGTTACAGGGCTAGCAATCAGCCCCAGCATTTT.

In this sample, this clonotype turned up many times. CDR3 protein: CSAKSRGEVELFF. DNA of the CDR3: TGCAGTGCTAAGAGCAGGGGGGAGGTTGAACTGTTTTTT. The chain is built from TRBV20-1 and TRBJ1-4; 7 bases fit TRBD1. This CDR3 has 13 residues. Germline trimming cut 4 bases from V and 12 bases from J; bases unmatched to any gene: 11. The V gene's germline CDR1 is DFQATT and CDR2 SNEGSKA (reference sequence).

At least ten counts were recorded for this clonotype. The chain links TRBV6-2 or TRBV6-3 to TRBJ1-2; no firm D call. With 2 bases removed from V and 3 bases from J, the gap between germline ends came to 16 bases. CDR1 is MNHEY, CDR2 SVGEGT, per germline. This CDR3 spans 16 amino acids. CDR3 protein: CASSYILLGMDYGYTF. The CDR3 DNA sequence: TGTGCCAGCAGTTACATTTTATTAGGCATGGACTATGGCTACACCTTC.

The genes are TRBV28 and TRBJ2-3, with TRBD2 matching over 11 bases. The CDR3 runs 16 residues. The germline gives CDR1 MDHEN, CDR2 SYDVKM. J gave up 2 bases and V 5 bases, and 6 bases lay outside the gene matches. For the CDR3, the DNA is TGTGCCAGCAGTGTACTAGCGGGAGCTGACACAGATACGCAGTATTTT. This sequence encodes CASSVLAGADTDTQYF.

The gene calls are TRBV7-2 and TRBJ2-5; TRBD2 agrees at 12 bases. The CDR3 contains 16 residues. Germline V gene sequence: CDR1 SGHTA, CDR2 FQGNSA. The V segment lost 0 bases and the J segment 5 bases; nucleotides outside the gene matches: 4. The CDR3 region has the DNA TGTGCCAGCAGCTTAGCTCTAGCGGGGGGGCTGGAGACCCAGTACTTC. Protein: CASSLALAGGLETQYF.

This clonotype appeared many times. V gene TRBV29-1 combines with J gene TRBJ2-7; 7 bases align to TRBD1. The ends lost 4 bases at V and 5 bases at J; junction bases unmatched: 11. CDR1 and CDR2 from the germline V gene are SQVTM and ANQGSEA. The CDR3 spans 14 residues. The CDR3 DNA sequence: TGCAGCGTTGTTTCGGGACAGTTAGAAAACGAGCAGTACTTC. Its protein is CSVVSGQLENEQYF.

In the case of this clonotype: A junction end diverges from the germline sequence, so it may reflect a read error. The rearrangement uses TRBV7-9 and TRBJ2-2; D not resolved. The CDR3 is 11 residues long. CDR1 SEHNR and CDR2 FQNEAQ come from the germline V gene (reference sequence). The CDR3 DNA reads TGTGTCAGCAGCTTCACCGGGGAGCTGTTTTTT. Translation gives CVSSFTGELFF.

The gene calls are TRBV20-1 and TRBJ2-1; D gene ambiguous. Germline lookup yields CDR1 DFQATT and CDR2 SNEGSKA (reference sequence). The CDR3 loop spans 13 amino acids. The V gene lost 3 bases and the J gene lost 2 bases, with 8 bases spanning the gap. The CDR3 is CSARVVTYNEQFF. DNA of the CDR3: TGCAGTGCTAGGGTGGTTACCTACAATGAGCAGTTCTTC.

V gene TRBV19 combines with J gene TRBJ2-1; 8 nucleotides align to TRBD1. V dropped 10 bases and J dropped 5; count of bases not matched to a gene: 13. Germline lookup yields CDR1 LNHDA and CDR2 SQIVND (reference sequence). This CDR3 is 15 amino acids long. DNA for the CDR3: TGTGCCATCAGTAATTTGGGGACAGGAGACAATGAGCAGTTCTTC. Its protein product is CAISNLGTGDNEQFF.